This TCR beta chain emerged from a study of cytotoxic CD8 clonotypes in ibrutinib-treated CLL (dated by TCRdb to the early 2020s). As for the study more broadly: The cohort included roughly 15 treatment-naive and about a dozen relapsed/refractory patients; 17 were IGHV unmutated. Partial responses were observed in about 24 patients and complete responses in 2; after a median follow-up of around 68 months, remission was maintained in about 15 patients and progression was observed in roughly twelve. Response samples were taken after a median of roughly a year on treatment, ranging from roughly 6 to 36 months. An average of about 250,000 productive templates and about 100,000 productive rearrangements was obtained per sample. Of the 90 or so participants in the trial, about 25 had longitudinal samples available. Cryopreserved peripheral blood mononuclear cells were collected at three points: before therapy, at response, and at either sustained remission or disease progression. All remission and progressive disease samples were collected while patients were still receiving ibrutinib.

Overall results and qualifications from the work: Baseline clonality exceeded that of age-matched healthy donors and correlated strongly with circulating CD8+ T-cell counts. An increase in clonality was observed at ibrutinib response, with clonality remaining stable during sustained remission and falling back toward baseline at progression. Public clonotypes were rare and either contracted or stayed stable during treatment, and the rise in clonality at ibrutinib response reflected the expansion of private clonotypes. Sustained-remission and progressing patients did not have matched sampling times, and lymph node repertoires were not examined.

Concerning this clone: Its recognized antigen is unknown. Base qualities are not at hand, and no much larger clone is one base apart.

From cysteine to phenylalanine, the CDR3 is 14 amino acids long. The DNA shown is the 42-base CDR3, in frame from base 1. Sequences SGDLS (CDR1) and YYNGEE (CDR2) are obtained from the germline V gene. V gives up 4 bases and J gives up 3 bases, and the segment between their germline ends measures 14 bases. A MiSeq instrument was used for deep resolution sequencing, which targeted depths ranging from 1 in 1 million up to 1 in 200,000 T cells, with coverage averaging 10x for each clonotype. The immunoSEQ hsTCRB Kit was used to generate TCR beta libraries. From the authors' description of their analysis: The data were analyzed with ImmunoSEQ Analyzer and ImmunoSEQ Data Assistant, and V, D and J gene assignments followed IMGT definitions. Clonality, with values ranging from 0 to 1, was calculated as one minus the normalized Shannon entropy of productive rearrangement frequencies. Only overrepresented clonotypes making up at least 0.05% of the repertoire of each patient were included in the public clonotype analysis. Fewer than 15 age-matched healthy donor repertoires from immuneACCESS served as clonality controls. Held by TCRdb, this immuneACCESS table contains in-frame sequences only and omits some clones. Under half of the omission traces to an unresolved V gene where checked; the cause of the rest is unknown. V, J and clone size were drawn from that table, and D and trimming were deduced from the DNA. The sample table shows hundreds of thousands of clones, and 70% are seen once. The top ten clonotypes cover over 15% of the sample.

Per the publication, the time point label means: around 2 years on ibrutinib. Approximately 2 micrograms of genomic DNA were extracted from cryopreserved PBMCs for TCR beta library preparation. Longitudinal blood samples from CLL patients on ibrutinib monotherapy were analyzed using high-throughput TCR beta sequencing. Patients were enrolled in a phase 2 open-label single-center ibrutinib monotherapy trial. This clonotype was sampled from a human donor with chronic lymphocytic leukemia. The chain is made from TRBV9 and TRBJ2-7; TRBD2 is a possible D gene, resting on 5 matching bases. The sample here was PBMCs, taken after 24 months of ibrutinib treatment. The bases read TGTGCCAGCAGCACTACGGACTGGAACTACGAGCAGTACTTC. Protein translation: CASSTTDWNYEQYF. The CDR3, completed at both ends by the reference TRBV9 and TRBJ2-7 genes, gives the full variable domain DSGVTQTPKHLITATGQRVTLRCSPRSGDLSVYWYQQSLDQGLQFLIQYYNGEERAKGNILERFSAQQFPDLHSELNLSSLELGDSALYFCASSTTDWNYEQYFGPGTRLTVT.